The T cell receptor (beta chain) described here comes from a study of blood T cell repertoires in COVID-19. Study information: Samples of COVID-19 (acute and convalescent) were obtained from the United States, Italy and Spain. T cells, B-cell-depleted T cells, or PBMCs provided the cDNA or gDNA that served as material.

The junction had 4 bases not matched to a gene; V was cut back by 10 bases and J by 3 bases. The CDR3 extends over 12 amino acids. Germline lookup yields CDR1 ENHRY and CDR2 SYGVKD. As originally analysed: The assay estimated nucleated cells by amplifying reference gene primers. Measured with immunoSEQ multiplex PCR; TCRdb has only the in-frame clones, and not every one. V and J calls plus clone size are reproduced from that table; the DNA served to infer D and trimming. Of approximately 15,000 clones in the sample, roughly 82% were seen once. V usage is TRBV10-3 and J usage is TRBJ2-7; 9 nucleotides match TRBD1. The sample comprised peripheral blood. The clonotype was recovered from a woman in her 50s with active or convalescent COVID-19. In DNA, the CDR3 is TGTGCCACTGGGACAGGGCTCTACGAGCAGTACTTC. Protein: CATGTGLYEQYF.